What follows describes a single T cell receptor beta chain. Antigen specificity is unknown. Donors were healthy HIV-negative adults without recently reported acute infections or vaccinations. Data came from immunoSEQ multiplex PCR; TCRdb stores just in-frame clones and leaves some out. Altogether 190,000 or so clones are present, approximately 95% being singletons, with the ten largest covering more than 0.065%. These data are taken from a study of shared clonotypes between healthy human individuals. Germline loops: CDR1 SGHRS, CDR2 YFSETQ. The J segment lost 4 bases and the V segment lost 3 bases, leaving 8 bases of the junction unmatched. There are 15 residues in the CDR3. Study conclusions and caveats: Sharing of clonotypes among donors was expected to vary with sequencing depth.

The chain combines TRBV5-1 with TRBJ1-1, with 8 bases that match TRBD1. The receptor's source is a woman aged 25-40 years in good health. The sequenced sample was naive CD4+ T cells sorted from blood. Subset specified: CD45RA+ positively selected. The CDR3 sequence is CASSSRQGSGTEAFF. The CDR3 nucleotides are TGCGCCAGCAGCTCCCGACAGGGGTCGGGCACTGAAGCTTTCTTT.